This TCR beta chain was sequenced in a study of CD8 T cells in ankylosing spondylitis (dated by TCRdb to about 2017). With respect to the entire study: T cell receptor beta repertoires were profiled in healthy donors and ankylosing spondylitis patients so that disease-linked TCR variants could be found. Peripheral blood was sampled, and synovial fluid was additionally collected from ankylosing spondylitis patients. In total, the full study cohort was made up of nearly 110 healthy donors and approximately 27 ankylosing spondylitis patients.

Data came from an Illumina HiSeq 2500. TCR beta libraries were prepared by quantitative 5'-RACE with molecular barcodes. In the original analysis: Disease-linked TCR variants were identified with a new computational method built on a probabilistic model of VDJ rearrangement. TCRdb reworked the public reads: Q25 trimming with fastp, MiXCR clone assembly, productive beta chains retained. Rows matching on CDR3 protein sequence are summarized as one entry with the most common DNA and genes. The authors' filters were not applied to this entry. The sample table lists a few hundred thousand distinct CDR3 sequences, 20% to 30% of them with a count of one. The ten largest account for approximately 0.61% of the sample. The CDR3 measures 15 amino acids from cysteine to phenylalanine. Solely the CDR3 DNA is kept, with 45 bases framed from the first base. The germline ends are 14 bases apart after V is trimmed by 3 bases and J by 5 bases. The germline V gene yields SNHLY for CDR1 and FYNNEI for CDR2.

Results the study describes overall, beyond this receptor: Some of the motif variants had been reported before in the synovial fluid and blood of reactive arthritis patients, a finding that suggests common disease-initiation mechanisms. According to the report, matched synovial fluid samples from ankylosing spondylitis patients were significantly enriched for the disease-linked clones. A CD8+ phenotype was shown by the disease-linked clones, which were found at relatively low frequencies in peripheral blood. A TCR beta motif of several highly homologous amino acid variants appeared characteristic of blood from ankylosing spondylitis patients.

As concerns this clonotype: The specificity of this receptor is unknown. Qualities for individual bases were not recorded, and no much larger clone is one base off.

This clonotype originated in a male donor with ankylosing spondylitis or in good health (not recorded which). Sequencing input: blood, either unsorted or a sorted T cell fraction (not recorded which). The receptor chain draws on TRBV2 and TRBJ2-1; the D gene is unclear. In nucleotide form, the sequence is TGTGCCAGCAGTGACACTTGGACCACCAACAATGAGCAGTTCTTC. This translates into CASSDTWTTNNEQFF.